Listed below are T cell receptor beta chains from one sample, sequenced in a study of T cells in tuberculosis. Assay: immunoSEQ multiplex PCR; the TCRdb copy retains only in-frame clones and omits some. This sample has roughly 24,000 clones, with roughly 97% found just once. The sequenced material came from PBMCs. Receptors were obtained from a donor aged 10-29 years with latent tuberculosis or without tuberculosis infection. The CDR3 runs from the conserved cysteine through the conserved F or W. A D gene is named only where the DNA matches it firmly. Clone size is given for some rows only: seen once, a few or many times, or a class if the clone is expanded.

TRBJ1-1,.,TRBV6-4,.,CASSDSGGGLAEAFF,TGTGCCAGCAGTGACTCAGGGGGGGGACTCGCTGAAGCTTTCTTT
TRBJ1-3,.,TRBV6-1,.,CASTSGQAGNTIYF,TGTGCCAGCACTTCTGGCCAGGCGGGAAACACCATATATTTT
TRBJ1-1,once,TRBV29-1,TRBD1,CSATGQGVNTEAFF,TGCAGCGCCACGGGACAGGGTGTCAACACTGAAGCTTTCTTT
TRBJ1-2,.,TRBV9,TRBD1,CASSGAGGANYGYTF,TGTGCCAGCAGCGGGGCAGGGGGCGCAAACTATGGCTACACCTTC
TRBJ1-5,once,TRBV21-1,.,CASGPQPQHF,TGTGCCAGCGGGCCTCAGCCCCAGCATTTT
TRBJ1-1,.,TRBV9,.,CASNRGGAWTEAFF,TGTGCCAGCAACCGCGGCGGAGCATGGACTGAAGCTTTCTTT
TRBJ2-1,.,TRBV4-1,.,CASSIQGILINEQFF,TGCGCCAGCAGCATCCAGGGGATCCTTATCAATGAGCAGTTCTTC
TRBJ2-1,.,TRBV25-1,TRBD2,CASSESPGGPGNEQFF,TGTGCCAGCAGTGAATCTCCGGGAGGGCCAGGGAATGAGCAGTTCTTC
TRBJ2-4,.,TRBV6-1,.,CATLGVAKNIQYF,TGTGCCACCCTCGGGGTTGCCAAAAACATTCAGTACTTC
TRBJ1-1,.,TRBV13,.,CASSLGTGAEAFF,TGTGCCAGCAGCTTAGGAACCGGGGCTGAAGCTTTCTTT
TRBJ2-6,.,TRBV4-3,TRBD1,CASSQGQGTGANVLTF,TGCGCCAGCAGCCAAGGACAGGGGACCGGGGCCAACGTCCTGACTTTC
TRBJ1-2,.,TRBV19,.,CASTDSYGYTF,TGTGCCAGTACCGACAGCTATGGCTACACCTTC
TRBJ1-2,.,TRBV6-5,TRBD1,CASSLRDRGGYTF,TGTGCCAGCAGTCTAAGGGACAGGGGAGGCTACACCTTC
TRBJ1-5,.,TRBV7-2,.,CASSLWDFSVQPQHF,TGTGCCAGCAGCTTATGGGACTTCTCGGTCCAGCCCCAGCATTTT
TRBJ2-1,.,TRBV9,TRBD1,CASSPYLGTGTTNEQFF,TGTGCCAGCAGCCCGTACCTGGGGACAGGGACAACGAATGAGCAGTTCTTC
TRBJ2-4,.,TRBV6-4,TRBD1,CASSETGGAGNIQYF,TGTGCCAGCAGTGAGACAGGGGGCGCAGGGAACATTCAGTACTTC
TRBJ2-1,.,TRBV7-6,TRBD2,CASSLGTRPWEGDDEQFF,TGTGCCAGCAGCTTAGGGACTAGGCCGTGGGAAGGGGATGATGAGCAGTTCTTC
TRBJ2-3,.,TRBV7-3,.,CASSLGHSTDTQYF,TGTGCCAGCAGCCTCGGACACTCCACAGATACGCAGTATTTT
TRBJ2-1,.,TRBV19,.,CASSPDHGQYNEQFF,TGTGCCAGTAGTCCAGACCACGGACAGTACAATGAGCAGTTCTTC
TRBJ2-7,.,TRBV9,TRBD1,CASSSWGTGFHEQYF,TGTGCCAGCAGCTCTTGGGGGACAGGGTTCCACGAGCAGTACTTC
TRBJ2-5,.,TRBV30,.,CAWGGGQTQYF,TGTGCCTGGGGAGGAGGGCAGACCCAGTACTTC
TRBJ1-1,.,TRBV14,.,CASSQGSRGTEAFF,TGTGCCAGCAGCCAAGGGTCCCGAGGCACTGAAGCTTTCTTT
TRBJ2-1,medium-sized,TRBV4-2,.,CASSLTGINEQFF,TGTGCCAGCAGCCTCACAGGGATAAATGAGCAGTTCTTC
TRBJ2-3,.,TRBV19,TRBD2,CASSVTSGSTDTQYF,TGTGCCAGTAGTGTCACTAGCGGGAGTACAGATACGCAGTATTTT